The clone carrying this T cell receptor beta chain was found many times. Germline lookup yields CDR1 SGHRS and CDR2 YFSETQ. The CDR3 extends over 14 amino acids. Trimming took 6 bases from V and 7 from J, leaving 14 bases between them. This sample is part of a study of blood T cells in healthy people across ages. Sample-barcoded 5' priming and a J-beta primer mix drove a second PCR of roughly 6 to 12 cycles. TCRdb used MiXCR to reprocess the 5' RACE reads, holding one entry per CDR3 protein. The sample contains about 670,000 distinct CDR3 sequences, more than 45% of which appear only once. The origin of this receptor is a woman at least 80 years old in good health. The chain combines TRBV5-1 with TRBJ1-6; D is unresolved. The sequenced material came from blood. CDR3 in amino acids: CASTIPGLNSPLHF. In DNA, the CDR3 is TGCGCCAGCACAATACCGGGTCTCAATTCACCCCTCCACTTT.